Sequencing of this TCR beta chain was carried out in a study of CD8 T cells in ankylosing spondylitis. Each CDR3 protein gets one entry after TCRdb re-called the 5' RACE reads with MiXCR. Of over 700,000 distinct CDR3 sequences in the sample, around 20% were seen once. On this clonotype itself: The antigen is not known.

Study findings and constraints: A TCR beta motif of about eight highly homologous variants appeared characteristic of ankylosing spondylitis blood. In reactive arthritis synovial fluid and blood, some motif variants had been reported before. The clones that were linked to disease were reported to be significantly enriched in matched synovial fluid samples from ankylosing spondylitis patients.

The TCR comes from a male donor with ankylosing spondylitis. What was sequenced was blood, either unsorted or a sorted T cell fraction (not recorded which).

CDR3 region: CAKTGTGPLANYGYTF. The CDR3 coding sequence is TGTGCCAAGACCGGGACAGGGCCGTTAGCTAACTATGGCTACACCTTC. The V call is TRBV2, the J call TRBJ1-2, with TRBD1 matching 9 bases. Looked up from germline, CDR1 is SNHLY and CDR2 is FYNNEI. This CDR3 comprises 16 residues. V shed 10 bases, J shed 0 bases, and the junction held 12 bases outside the gene matches.